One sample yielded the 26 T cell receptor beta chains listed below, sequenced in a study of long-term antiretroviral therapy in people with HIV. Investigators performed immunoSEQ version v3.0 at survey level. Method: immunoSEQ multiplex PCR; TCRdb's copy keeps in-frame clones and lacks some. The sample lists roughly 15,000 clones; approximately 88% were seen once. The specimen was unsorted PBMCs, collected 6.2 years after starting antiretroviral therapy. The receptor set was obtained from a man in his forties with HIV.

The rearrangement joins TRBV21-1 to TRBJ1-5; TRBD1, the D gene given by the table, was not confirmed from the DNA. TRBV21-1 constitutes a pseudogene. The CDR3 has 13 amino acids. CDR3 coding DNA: TGTGCCAGCATCCCAGCAGGGAATCAGCCCCAGCATTTT. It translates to CASIPAGNQPQHF.

This chain's CDR3 is CASSPIYGQGENTIYF. For the CDR3, the DNA is TGTGCCAGCAGCCCTATTTACGGACAGGGGGAAAACACCATATATTTT. The rearrangement uses TRBV28 and TRBJ1-3; TRBD1 matches 10 bases. The CDR3 is 16 residues long. V lost 6 bases, J lost 6 bases, and 11 bases stayed unmatched. The V gene's germline CDR1 is MDHEN and CDR2 SYDVKM.

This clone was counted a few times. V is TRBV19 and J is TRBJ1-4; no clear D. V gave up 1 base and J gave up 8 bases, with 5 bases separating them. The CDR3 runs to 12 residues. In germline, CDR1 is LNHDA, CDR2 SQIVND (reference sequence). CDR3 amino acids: CASSIVGEKLFF. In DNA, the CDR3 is TGTGCCAGTAGTATAGTCGGCGAAAAACTGTTTTTT. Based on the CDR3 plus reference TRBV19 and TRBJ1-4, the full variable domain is DGGITQSPKYLFRKEGQNVTLSCEQNLNHDAMYWYRQDPGQGLRLIYYSQIVNDFQKGDIAEGYSVSREKKESFPLTVTSAQKNPTAFYLCASSIVGEKLFFGSGTQLSVL.

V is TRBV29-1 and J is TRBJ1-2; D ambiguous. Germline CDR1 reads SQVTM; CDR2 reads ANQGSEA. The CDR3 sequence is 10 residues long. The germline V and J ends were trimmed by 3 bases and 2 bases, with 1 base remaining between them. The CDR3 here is CSVDNYGYTF. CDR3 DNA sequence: TGCAGCGTTGACAACTATGGCTACACCTTC.

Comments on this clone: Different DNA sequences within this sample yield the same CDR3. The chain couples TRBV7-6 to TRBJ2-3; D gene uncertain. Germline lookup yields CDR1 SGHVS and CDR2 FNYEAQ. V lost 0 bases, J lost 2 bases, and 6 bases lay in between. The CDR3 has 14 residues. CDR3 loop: CASSLAGNTDTQYF. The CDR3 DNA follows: TGTGCCAGCAGCTTAGCGGGGAACACAGATACGCAGTATTTT.

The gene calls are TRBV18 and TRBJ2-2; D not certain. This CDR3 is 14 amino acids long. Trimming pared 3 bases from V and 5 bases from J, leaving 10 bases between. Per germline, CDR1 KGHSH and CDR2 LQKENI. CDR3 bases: TGTGCCAGCTCACCGACGGGTATTACCGGGGAGCTGTTTTTT. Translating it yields CASSPTGITGELFF.

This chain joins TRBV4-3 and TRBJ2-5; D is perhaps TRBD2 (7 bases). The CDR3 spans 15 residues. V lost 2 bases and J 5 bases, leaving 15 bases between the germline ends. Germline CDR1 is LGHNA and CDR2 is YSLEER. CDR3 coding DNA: TGCGCCAGCAGCCAATATGGGGGGGGCAGGGAGACCCAGTACTTC. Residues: CASSQYGGGRETQYF.

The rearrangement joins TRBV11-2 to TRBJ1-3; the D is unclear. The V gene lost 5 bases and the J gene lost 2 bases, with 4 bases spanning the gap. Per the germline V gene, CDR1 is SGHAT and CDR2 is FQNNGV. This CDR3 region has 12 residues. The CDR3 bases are TGTGCCAGCAGCAAAACTGGAAACACCATATATTTT. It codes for CASSKTGNTIYF.

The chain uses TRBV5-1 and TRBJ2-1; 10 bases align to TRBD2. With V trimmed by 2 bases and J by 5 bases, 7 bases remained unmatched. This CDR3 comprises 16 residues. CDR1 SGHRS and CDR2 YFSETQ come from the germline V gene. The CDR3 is CASSFEGLAPNNEQFF. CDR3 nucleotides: TGCGCCAGCAGCTTCGAGGGACTAGCGCCTAACAATGAGCAGTTCTTC. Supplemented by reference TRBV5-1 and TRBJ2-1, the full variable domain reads KAGVTQTPRYLIKTRGQQVTLSCSPISGHRSVSWYQQTPGQGLQFLFEYFSETQRNKGNFPGRFSGRQFSNSRSEMNVSTLELGDSALYLCASSFEGLAPNNEQFFGPGTRLTVL.

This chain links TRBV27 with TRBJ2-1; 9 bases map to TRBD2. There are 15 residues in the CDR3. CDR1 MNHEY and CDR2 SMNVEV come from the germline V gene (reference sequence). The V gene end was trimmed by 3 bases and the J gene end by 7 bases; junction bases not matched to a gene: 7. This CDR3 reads CASSFQREVGNEQFF. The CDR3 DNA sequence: TGTGCCAGCAGTTTCCAGCGGGAGGTCGGGAATGAGCAGTTCTTC.

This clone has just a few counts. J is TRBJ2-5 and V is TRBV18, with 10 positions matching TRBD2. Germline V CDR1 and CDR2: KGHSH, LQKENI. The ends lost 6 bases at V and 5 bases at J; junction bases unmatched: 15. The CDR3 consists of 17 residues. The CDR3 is CASSTASGSRITETQYF. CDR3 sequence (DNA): TGTGCCAGCTCCACAGCTAGCGGGAGTCGGATAACGGAGACCCAGTACTTC.

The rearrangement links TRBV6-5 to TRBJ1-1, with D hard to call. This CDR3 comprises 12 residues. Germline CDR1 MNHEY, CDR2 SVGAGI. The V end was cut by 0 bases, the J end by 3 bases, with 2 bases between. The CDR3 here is CASSYSDTEAFF. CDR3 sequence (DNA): TGTGCCAGCAGTTACTCGGACACTGAAGCTTTCTTT.

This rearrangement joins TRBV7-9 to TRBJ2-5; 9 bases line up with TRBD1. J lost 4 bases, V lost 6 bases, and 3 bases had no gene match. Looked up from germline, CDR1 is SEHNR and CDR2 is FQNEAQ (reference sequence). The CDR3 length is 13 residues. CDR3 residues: CASRGQGGETQYF. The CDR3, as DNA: TGTGCCAGCAGGGGACAGGGAGGAGAGACCCAGTACTTC.

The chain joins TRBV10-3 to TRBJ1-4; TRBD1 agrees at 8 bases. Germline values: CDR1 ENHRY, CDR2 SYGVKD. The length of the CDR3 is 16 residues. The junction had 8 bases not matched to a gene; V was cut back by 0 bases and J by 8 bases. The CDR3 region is CAISESSTGGGEKLFF. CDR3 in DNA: TGTGCCATCAGTGAGTCGAGTACAGGGGGGGGAGAAAAACTGTTTTTT.

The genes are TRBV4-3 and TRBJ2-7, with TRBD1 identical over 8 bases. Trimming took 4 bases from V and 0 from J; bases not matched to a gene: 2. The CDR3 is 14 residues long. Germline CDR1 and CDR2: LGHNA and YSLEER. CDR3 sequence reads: CASSLGQDSYEQYF. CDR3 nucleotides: TGCGCCAGCAGCCTGGGACAGGACTCCTACGAGCAGTACTTC.

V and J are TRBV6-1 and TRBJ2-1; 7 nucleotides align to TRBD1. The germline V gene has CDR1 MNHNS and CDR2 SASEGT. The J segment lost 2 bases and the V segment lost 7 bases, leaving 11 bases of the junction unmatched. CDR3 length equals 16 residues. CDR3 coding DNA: TGTGCCAGCACTGACGACAGGGCGGTTCCCTACAATGAGCAGTTCTTC. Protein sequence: CASTDDRAVPYNEQFF.

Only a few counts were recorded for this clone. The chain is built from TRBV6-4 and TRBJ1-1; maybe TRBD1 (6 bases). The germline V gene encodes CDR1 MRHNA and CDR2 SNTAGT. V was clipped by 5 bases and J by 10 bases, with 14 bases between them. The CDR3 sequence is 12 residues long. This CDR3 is CASSYVRGAAFF. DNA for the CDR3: TGTGCCAGCAGTTACGTCCGGGGGGCAGCTTTCTTT.

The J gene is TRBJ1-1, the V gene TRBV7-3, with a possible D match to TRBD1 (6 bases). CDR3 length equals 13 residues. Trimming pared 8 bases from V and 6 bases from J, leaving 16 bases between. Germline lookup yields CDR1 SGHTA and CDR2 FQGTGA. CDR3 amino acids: CASSWDTVAEAFF. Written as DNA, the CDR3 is TGTGCCAGCTCCTGGGACACCGTCGCTGAAGCTTTCTTT.

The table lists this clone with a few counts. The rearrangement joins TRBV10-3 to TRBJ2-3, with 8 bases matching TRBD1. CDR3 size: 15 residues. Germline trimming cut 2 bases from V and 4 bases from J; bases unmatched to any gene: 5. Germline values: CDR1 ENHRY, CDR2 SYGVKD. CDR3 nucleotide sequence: TGTGCCATCAGTGAGACAGGGGGTAGTGCAGATACGCAGTATTTT. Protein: CAISETGGSADTQYF.

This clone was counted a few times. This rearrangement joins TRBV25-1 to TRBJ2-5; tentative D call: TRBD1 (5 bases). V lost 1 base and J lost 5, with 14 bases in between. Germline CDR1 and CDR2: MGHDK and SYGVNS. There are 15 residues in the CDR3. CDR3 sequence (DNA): TGTGCCAGCAGTGAATGGGTAGAGGCAGGGGAGACCCAGTACTTC. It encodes CASSEWVEAGETQYF.

CDR3 residues: CSVEGSGMSYNEQFF. CDR3 DNA: TGCAGCGTTGAAGGTAGCGGGATGTCCTACAATGAGCAGTTCTTC. This chain joins TRBV29-1 and TRBJ2-1; 8 positions match TRBD2. CDR1 is SQVTM, CDR2 ANQGSEA, per germline. CDR3 length: 15 residues. Trimming removed 1 base from V and 1 base from J; junction bases left unmatched: 3.

Here the CDR3 DNA reads TGTGCCAGCAGTCTAAACCCCCTCTTTGAGCAGTACTTC. Encoded protein: CASSLNPLFEQYF. The rearrangement joins TRBV27 to TRBJ2-7; D gene uncertain. The CDR3 extends over 13 amino acids. CDR1 is MNHEY and CDR2 is SMNVEV in the germline V gene (reference sequence). With 5 bases removed from V and 7 bases from J, the gap between germline ends came to 15 bases.

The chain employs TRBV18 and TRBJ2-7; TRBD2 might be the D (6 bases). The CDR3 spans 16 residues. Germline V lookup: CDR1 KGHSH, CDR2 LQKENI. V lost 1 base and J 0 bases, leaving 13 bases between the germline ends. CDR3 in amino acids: CASSPRRGILSYEQYF. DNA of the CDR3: TGTGCCAGCTCACCACGTCGCGGGATTCTCTCCTACGAGCAGTACTTC.

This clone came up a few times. The CDR3 bases are TGTGCCAGCACTTTAGCGGGAGGGTCCTACGAGCAGTACTTC. This sequence encodes CASTLAGGSYEQYF. The rearrangement joins TRBV7-2 to TRBJ2-7, with 11 bases fitting TRBD2. Germline CDR1 and CDR2: SGHTA and FQGNSA. V dropped 7 bases and J dropped 1; count of bases not matched to a gene: 3. The CDR3 is 14 residues long. The entire variable domain, with the rest obtained from reference TRBV7-2 and TRBJ2-7, is as follows: GAGVSQSPSNKVTEKGKDVELRCDPISGHTALYWYRQSLGQGLEFLIYFQGNSAPDKSGLPSDRFSAERTGGSVSTLTIQRTQQEDSAVYLCASTLAGGSYEQYFGPGTRLTVT.

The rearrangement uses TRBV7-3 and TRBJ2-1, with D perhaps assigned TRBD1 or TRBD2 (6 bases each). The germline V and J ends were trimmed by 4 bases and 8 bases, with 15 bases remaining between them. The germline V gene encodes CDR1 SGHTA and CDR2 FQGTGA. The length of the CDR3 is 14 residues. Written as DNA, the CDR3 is TGTGCCAGCAGCTGGCAGGGGAGGTTCGATGAGCAGTTCTTC. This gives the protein CASSWQGRFDEQFF.

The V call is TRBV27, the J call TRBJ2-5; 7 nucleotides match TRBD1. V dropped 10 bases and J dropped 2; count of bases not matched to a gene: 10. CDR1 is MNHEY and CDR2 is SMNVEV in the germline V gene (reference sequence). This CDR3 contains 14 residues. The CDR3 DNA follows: TGTGCCACCATCTCCAAGGGACAGCAAGAGACCCAGTACTTC. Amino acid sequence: CATISKGQQETQYF.